Shown below are 20 T cell receptor beta chains from a single sample sequenced in a study of beta chain features in type 1 diabetes. The sequenced template was cDNA made from the entire isolated RNA. Data came from immunoSEQ multiplex PCR; TCRdb stores just in-frame clones and leaves some out. The sample holds over 700,000 clones, 15% to 20% seen once. The specimen sequenced was naive CD4+ T cells from blood. Receptors were obtained from a woman aged 18-29 years in good health.

This clone appeared a few times. V is TRBV7-2 and J is TRBJ2-1, with 14 bases that match TRBD2. Germline V gene data show CDR1 as SGHTA and CDR2 as FQGNSA. V lost 3 bases, J lost 10 bases, and 5 bases stayed unmatched. The CDR3 sequence is 15 residues long. CDR3 amino acids: CASSFGGLAGVEQFF. Here the CDR3 DNA reads TGTGCCAGCAGCTTTGGGGGACTAGCGGGAGTCGAGCAGTTCTTC.

A note on this clone: Additional DNA sequences in this sample encode the identical CDR3. This chain joins TRBV10-3 and TRBJ2-7, with D unclear. V dropped 0 bases and J dropped 0 bases, with 6 bases sitting between them. The CDR3 contains 14 residues. Germline V gives CDR1 ENHRY, CDR2 SYGVKD. The CDR3 is CAISESRSSYEQYF. CDR3 bases: TGTGCCATCAGTGAGTCCAGGAGCTCCTACGAGCAGTACTTC.

V is TRBV2 and J is TRBJ1-1, with TRBD1 matching 10 bases. Germline CDR1 is SNHLY and CDR2 is FYNNEI. V shed 4 bases and J 8 bases; nucleotides not matched to a gene: 4. The CDR3 extends over 13 amino acids. The DNA for the CDR3 is TGTGCCAGCAGTGTGACAGGGGGCGAAGAAGCTTTCTTT. Protein sequence: CASSVTGGEEAFF.

This clone was observed a handful of times. The chain recombines TRBV15 with TRBJ2-1, with TRBD1 identical over 7 bases. The CDR3 is made up of 18 amino acids. CDR1 and CDR2 from the germline V gene are LNHNV and YYDKDF (reference sequence). Trimming at V came to 0 bases and at J to 0 bases, leaving 8 bases not matched to a gene. The CDR3 region has the DNA TGTGCCACCAGCAGAGATTTAGGGGGCCGGAGCTCCTACAATGAGCAGTTCTTC. Its protein is CATSRDLGGRSSYNEQFF.

This clone was recorded a few times. The J gene is TRBJ1-2, the V gene TRBV9; D is unresolved. In germline, CDR1 is SGDLS, CDR2 YYNGEE. V gave up 0 bases and J gave up 0 bases, with 9 bases separating them. The CDR3 spans 15 residues. The CDR3 region is CASSVAEAANYGYTF. CDR3 nucleotide sequence: TGTGCCAGCAGCGTAGCGGAGGCAGCTAACTATGGCTACACCTTC.

This chain connects TRBV14 to TRBJ1-1; D is perhaps TRBD1 (6 bases). There are 14 residues in the CDR3. The germline CDR1 and CDR2 sequences are SGHDN and FVKESK. V lost 4 bases to trimming and J lost 1 base, with 10 bases between them. CDR3 sequence reads: CASSPWTANTEAFF. The CDR3 region has the DNA TGTGCCAGCAGCCCGTGGACAGCGAACACTGAAGCTTTCTTT.

With respect to this clone: Other DNA sequences from this sample encode an identical CDR3 as well. This chain uses TRBV2 with TRBJ1-2; tentatively, D is TRBD1 (5 bases). V dropped 4 bases and J dropped 7 bases, with 13 bases sitting between them. CDR3 length: 13 residues. Germline assignment: CDR1 SNHLY and CDR2 FYNNEI. The CDR3 bases are TGTGCCAGCAGTGTAGTTCTGGGGGGTGGCTACACCTTC. Translating gives CASSVVLGGGYTF.

The V call is TRBV5-6, the J call TRBJ2-7; 11 positions agree with TRBD2. The CDR3 sequence is 15 residues long. V was pared by 1 base and J by 4 bases, with 4 bases of the junction left unmatched. CDR1 SGHDT and CDR2 YYEEEE come from the germline V gene. This CDR3 is CASSLPGTSGYEQYF. In nucleotides, the CDR3 is TGTGCCAGCAGCTTGCCCGGGACTAGCGGTTACGAGCAGTACTTC.

This clone has only a few counts. The genes are TRBV29-1 and TRBJ2-7; 7 nucleotides match TRBD2. This CDR3 contains 12 residues. Germline V gives CDR1 SQVTM, CDR2 ANQGSEA. This chain's CDR3 is CSGRGTNYEQYF. The DNA of the CDR3 is TGCAGTGGGAGGGGCACCAACTACGAGCAGTACTTC.

In this sample, this clone turned up a few times. The V call is TRBV12-5, the J call TRBJ1-2; no clear D. The CDR3 runs to 12 residues. Germline lookup yields CDR1 LGHNT and CDR2 FRNRAP. Trimming cost V 2 bases and J 4 bases, with 5 bases left between them. The CDR3 sequence: CASGLHGYGYTF. In DNA form, the CDR3 reads TGTGCTAGTGGTTTGCATGGCTATGGCTACACCTTC.

V gene TRBV28 combines with J gene TRBJ1-1, with a tentative D call TRBD1 (6 bases). Per the germline V gene, CDR1 is MDHEN and CDR2 is SYDVKM. Trimming left V 6 bases short and J 8 bases short, with 28 bases between. The CDR3 runs 17 residues. DNA for the CDR3: TGTGCCAGCAGCCTAGGAGGGGGACTCCCAGGTCGTGGGGAAGCTTTCTTT. This encodes CASSLGGGLPGRGEAFF.

The V call is TRBV5-6, the J call TRBJ2-1, with 14 bases aligning to TRBD2. CDR1 is SGHDT and CDR2 is YYEEEE in the germline V gene. Trimming cost V 4 bases and J 1 base; bases outside gene matches: 7. The CDR3 runs to 18 residues. CDR3 coding DNA: TGTGCCAGCAGCCTGAGGACTAGCGGGAGGTATTCCTACAATGAGCAGTTCTTC. Translated, it gives CASSLRTSGRYSYNEQFF.

This clone was counted between two and nine times. The rearrangement uses TRBV7-2 and TRBJ1-5; 12 bases fit TRBD1. The trim removed 5 bases at V and 6 bases at J, leaving 5 bases unmatched. This CDR3 comprises 15 residues. Germline V CDR1 and CDR2: SGHTA, FQGNSA. The CDR3 sequence is CASSRDRGRGQPQHF. The DNA of the CDR3 is TGTGCCAGCAGCCGGGACAGGGGGCGAGGTCAGCCCCAGCATTTT.

This clone has a handful of counts. The chain combines TRBV5-1 with TRBJ2-1; no clear D gene. Trimming stripped 1 base from V and 14 bases from J, with 16 bases between. In germline, CDR1 is SGHRS, CDR2 YFSETQ. The CDR3 has 13 residues. This CDR3 is CASSLLLEGPKFF. CDR3 DNA: TGCGCCAGCAGCTTGTTGCTAGAAGGCCCCAAGTTCTTC.

The rearrangement uses TRBV7-2 and TRBJ2-1; 8 positions match TRBD2. This CDR3 contains 15 residues. The V gene's germline CDR1 is SGHTA and CDR2 FQGNSA. V gave up 4 bases and J gave up 10 bases; unmatched junction bases: 12. In DNA form, the CDR3 reads TGTGCCAGCAGCTCACTAGCGGCGAGGTCGAAGGAGCAGTTCTTC. Translation: CASSSLAARSKEQFF.

V and J are TRBV6-1 and TRBJ2-6; D is uncertain. Per germline, CDR1 MNHNS and CDR2 SASEGT. This CDR3 has 15 amino acids. The V gene lost 6 bases and the J gene lost 0 bases, with 9 bases spanning the gap. CDR3 amino acids: CASREQISGANVLTF. The CDR3 nucleotides read TGTGCCAGCAGGGAACAGATCTCTGGGGCCAACGTCCTGACTTTC.

DNA of the CDR3: TGTGCCAGCATCGGAGCGGACTCCTACAATGAGCAGTTCTTC. This codes for CASIGADSYNEQFF. The V gene is TRBV27, the J gene TRBJ2-1; possible D gene TRBD2, 5 bases. CDR3 length equals 14 residues. The germline V and J ends were trimmed by 7 bases and 0 bases, with 10 bases remaining between them. Germline values: CDR1 MNHEY, CDR2 SMNVEV (reference sequence).

This chain connects TRBV9 to TRBJ2-7; D gene ambiguous. The CDR3 is 15 amino acids. Germline V lookup: CDR1 SGDLS, CDR2 YYNGEE. V dropped 3 bases and J dropped 0 bases, with 13 bases sitting between them. The CDR3 DNA is TGTGCCAGCAGCGCTACAGCTTTCTTCTCCTACGAGCAGTACTTC. Protein product: CASSATAFFSYEQYF. Complete variable domain (other parts from reference TRBV9 and TRBJ2-7): DSGVTQTPKHLITATGQRVTLRCSPRSGDLSVYWYQQSLDQGLQFLIQYYNGEERAKGNILERFSAQQFPDLHSELNLSSLELGDSALYFCASSATAFFSYEQYFGPGTRLTVT.

The chain recombines TRBV4-3 with TRBJ2-3; the match to TRBD2 covers 7 bases. Trimming at V came to 0 bases and at J to 14 bases, leaving 8 bases not matched to a gene. The CDR3 length is 13 residues. In germline, CDR1 is LGHNA, CDR2 YSLEER. CDR3 in DNA: TGCGCCAGCAGCCAAGAGATTGGGACTACTGGGTATTTT. Protein sequence: CASSQEIGTTGYF.

Worth noting for this clone: A junction end diverges from the germline sequence, so it may reflect a read error. The rearrangement joins TRBV7-8 to TRBJ2-5; TRBD2 agrees at 12 bases. This CDR3 has 14 residues. Per germline, CDR1 SGHVS and CDR2 FQNEAQ. CDR3 amino acids: CASSLAGGPGTQYF. CDR3 bases: TGTGCCAGCAGCCTAGCGGGAGGGCCGGGGACCCAGTACTTC.